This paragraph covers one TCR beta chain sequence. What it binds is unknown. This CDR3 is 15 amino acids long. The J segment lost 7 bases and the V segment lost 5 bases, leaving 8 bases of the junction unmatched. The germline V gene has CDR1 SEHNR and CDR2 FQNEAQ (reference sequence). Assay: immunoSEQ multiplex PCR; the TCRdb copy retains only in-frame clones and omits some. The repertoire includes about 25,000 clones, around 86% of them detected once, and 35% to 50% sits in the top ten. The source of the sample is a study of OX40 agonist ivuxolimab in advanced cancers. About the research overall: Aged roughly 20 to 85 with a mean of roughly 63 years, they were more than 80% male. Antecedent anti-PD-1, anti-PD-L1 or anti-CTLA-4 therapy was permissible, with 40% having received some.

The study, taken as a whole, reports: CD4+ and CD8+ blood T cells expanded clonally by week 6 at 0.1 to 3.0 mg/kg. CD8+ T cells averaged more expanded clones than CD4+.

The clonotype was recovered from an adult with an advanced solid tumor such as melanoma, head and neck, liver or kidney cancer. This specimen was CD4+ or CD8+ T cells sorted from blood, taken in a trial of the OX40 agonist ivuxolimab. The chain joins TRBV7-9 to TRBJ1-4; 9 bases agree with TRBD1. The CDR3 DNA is TGTGCCAGCAGCCCGGGACAGGGACCTACTGAAAAACTGTTTTTT. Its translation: CASSPGQGPTEKLFF. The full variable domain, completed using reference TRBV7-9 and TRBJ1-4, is DTGVSQNPRHKITKRGQNVTFRCDPISEHNRLYWYRQTLGQGPEFLTYFQNEAQLEKSRLLSDRFSAERPKGSFSTLEIQRTEQGDSAMYLCASSPGQGPTEKLFFGSGTQLSVL.